This T cell receptor beta chain was documented in a study of T-cell memory formation after mild COVID-19. Germline V gene lookup returns CDR1 SGHVS and CDR2 FNYEAQ. There are 14 residues in the CDR3. V was cut by 2 bases and J by 4 bases, with 11 bases left in between. TCRalpha and TCRbeta libraries used 5'RACE with constant-segment primers and UMIs. TCRdb re-derived calls from the 5' RACE reads in MiXCR, one entry per CDR3 protein. Of almost 350,000 distinct CDR3 sequences in the sample, 20% to 25% were seen once. The table lists this clonotype with a few counts. The material sequenced was PBMCs or a T cell subset sorted from them (not recorded which). This TCR derives from a young man who had mild COVID-19 (a few samples of this study predate the infection). Cell type and time point are not known. The chain joins TRBV7-6 to TRBJ1-1; perhaps TRBD1 as D (5 bases). The chain's CDR3 is CASSLSDSFTEAFF. The CDR3 DNA sequence: TGTGCCAGCAGCTTATCCGACAGCTTCACTGAAGCTTTCTTT.